The present T cell receptor beta chain was sequenced within a study of cytotoxic CD8 clonotypes in ibrutinib-treated CLL (TCRdb year 2021). Study-wide context: The cohort had 11 relapsed/refractory and approximately 15 treatment-naive patients; some 17 were IGHV unmutated. The response samples were drawn at a median of around eleven months into treatment, with a range of about 6 to 36 months. Responses were partial in 25 or so patients and complete in 2; after median about 70 months follow-up, 14 stayed in remission and 12 progressed. Cryopreserved peripheral blood mononuclear cells were collected before treatment, at response, and at either disease progression or sustained remission. Of the roughly 79 people in the trial, 25 to 30 had longitudinal samples available. On average, each sample yielded roughly 260,000 productive templates and 94,082 productive rearrangements. Overall results and qualifications from the work: Baseline clonality was found to be higher than that of age-matched healthy donors and was strongly correlated with circulating CD8+ T-cell counts. At ibrutinib response clonality went up, during sustained remission it held steady, and at progression it dropped back toward baseline. Public clonotypes were rare and either contracted or stayed stable during treatment, and the rise in clonality at ibrutinib response reflected the expansion of private clonotypes. Sampling times were not matched between sustained-remission and progressing patients, and lymph node repertoires were not studied.

For TCR beta library preparation, around 2 micrograms of genomic DNA were isolated from cryopreserved PBMCs. Longitudinal blood samples from CLL patients on ibrutinib monotherapy underwent high-throughput TCR beta sequencing. The patients took part in an open-label, single-center phase 2 trial of ibrutinib monotherapy. Reading from cysteine to phenylalanine, the CDR3 counts 13 amino acids. Solely the CDR3 DNA is kept, with 39 bases framed from the first base. A distance of 17 bases separates the germline ends of V and J, which lose 7 bases and 4 bases respectively. CDR1 is given as GTSNPN and CDR2 as SVGIG, both from the germline V gene (reference sequence). Points on this clone: The specificity of this receptor is unknown. Per-nucleotide qualities are absent, and no much larger clonotype sits a single base away.

A MiSeq instrument was used for deep resolution sequencing, which targeted depths ranging from 1 in 1 million up to 1 in 200,000 T cells, with coverage averaging 10x for each clonotype. TCR beta libraries were generated with the immunoSEQ hsTCRB Kit. The study's processing was this. ImmunoSEQ Data Assistant and ImmunoSEQ Analyzer were used for data analysis, and V, D and J genes were assigned according to IMGT definitions. Clonality, with values ranging from 0 to 1, was calculated as one minus the normalized Shannon entropy of productive rearrangement frequencies. Only overrepresented clonotypes making up at least 0.05% of each patient's repertoire were included in the public clonotype analysis. Thirteen age-matched healthy donor repertoires from immuneACCESS were used as controls for clonality. Entries here come from immuneACCESS through TCRdb and include only in-frame sequences with V and J called. Some clones fail to appear in such tables; in the studies checked, an unresolved V gene covers under half of the shortfall, and the cause of the remainder is unknown. That table furnishes V, J and clone size, whereas the DNA furnished D and trimming. This sample comprises some 300,000 clones, around four fifths of them detected only once. 6.5% to 8.5% of the sample is in the top ten clones.

The receptor was isolated from a human donor with chronic lymphocytic leukemia. The V gene is TRBV30 and the J gene is TRBJ2-7; the D gene identity is not certain. Sample: PBMCs, taken before ibrutinib treatment. The nucleotide sequence is TGTGCCTTTTCGGACGGCCTTCAGTACGAGCAGTACTTC. Translated, this gives CAFSDGLQYEQYF.